The 14 T cell receptor beta chains given below trace back to one sample, sequenced in a study of T cells in women clearing cervical HPV infection. The data were produced by immunoSEQ multiplex PCR, yet TCRdb's version contains in-frame clones alone and is incomplete. The sample includes about 30,000 clones. The material sequenced was blood buffy coat. The receptors were gathered from a woman aged 18-70 years with a cervical HPV16 infection that either progressed to CIN3+ or cleared (not recorded which).

With respect to this clone: The read finishes 3 residues shy of the CDR3 end, and the germline J gene is used to complete it. This rearrangement joins TRBV10-3 to TRBJ1-3; no clear D gene. The CDR3 loop spans 14 amino acids. Trimming cost V 6 bases and J 3 bases, with 12 bases left between them. Germline V gene lookup returns CDR1 ENHRY and CDR2 SYGVKD. CDR3 loop: CAISAGKFGNTIYF. CDR3 DNA (partial): TGTGCCATCAGCGCGGGAAAATTTGGAAACACC.

About this clone itself: The read gets to within 3 residues of the CDR3 end, and the germline J gene fills in the rest. V gene TRBV30 combines with J gene TRBJ2-3; 7 bases align to TRBD1. This CDR3 contains 16 residues. V gave up 0 bases and J gave up 1 base; unmatched junction bases: 7. CDR1 is GTSNPN and CDR2 is SVGIG in the germline V gene (reference sequence). The sequenced CDR3 bases are TGTGCCTGGAGTGTACGAATAGGGGGCGGCACAGATACG. Its protein product is CAWSVRIGGGTDT. The CDR3 reads in full as CAWSVRIGGGTDTQYF.

Regarding this clone: The CDR3 end lies 3 residues beyond the end of the read and is filled in from the germline J gene. This chain links TRBV7-9 with TRBJ1-4; perhaps TRBD1 as D (5 bases). Germline V gene sequence: CDR1 SEHNR, CDR2 FQNEAQ (reference sequence). This CDR3 is built from 15 residues. The CDR3 bases that were read are TGTGCCAGCAGCTTAGCAGGGCGAGGGGCCAACGTA. Amino acid sequence: CASSLAGRGANV. The full CDR3 is CASSLAGRGANVLFF.

On this clone itself: Coverage ceases 3 residues before the CDR3 finishes, and the germline J gene fills in the end. The chain couples TRBV18 to TRBJ1-1; D gene uncertain. Trimming shortened V by 5 bases and J by 1 base, and 8 bases separated the two germline ends. This CDR3 spans 13 amino acids. Germline values: CDR1 KGHSH, CDR2 LQKENI. The sequenced CDR3 bases are TGTGCCAGCTCATCAACAGAGAACACTGAA. Translation: CASSSTENTE. The whole CDR3 protein is CASSSTENTEAFF.

About this clone itself: Read data end 3 residues before the CDR3 end; the end is taken from the germline J gene. The chain carries TRBV5-6 and TRBJ2-2; D unresolved. CDR1 is SGHDT, CDR2 YYEEEE, per germline. The CDR3 has 15 amino acids. CDR3 DNA (partial): TGTGCCAGCAGCTTGGAGGTGGCAACTAATGAAAAG. It translates to CASSLEVATNEK. The CDR3 in its entirety is CASSLEVATNEKLFF.

About this clone itself: The read ends 3 residues early relative to the CDR3; the germline J gene fills the gap. This chain joins TRBV30 and TRBJ2-2; a weak D match, TRBD2 (6 bases). Germline loops: CDR1 GTSNPN, CDR2 SVGIG (reference sequence). This CDR3 is 11 amino acids long. The V and J ends lost 5 bases and 6 bases respectively, with 7 bases between them. CDR3 loop: CAWGGSGELFF. CDR3 DNA (partial): TGTGCCTGGGGGGGGTCCGGGGAG.

About this clone itself: The CDR3 goes on 3 residues after the read ends, and that part is filled in from the germline J gene. This sequence joins TRBV7-3 and TRBJ2-1; D is unresolved. CDR3 length equals 13 residues. V was cut by 5 bases and J by 0 bases, with 5 bases left in between. Per germline, CDR1 SGHTA and CDR2 FQGTGA. The DNA read from the CDR3 is TGTGCCAGCAGCCAGAGCTCCTACAATGAG. This codes for CASSQSSYNE. The full CDR3 protein reads CASSQSSYNEQFF.

As concerns this clone: The read falls 3 residues short of the CDR3 end, and the missing part is taken from the germline J gene. This chain connects TRBV11-3 to TRBJ2-3; tentative D call: TRBD2 (6 bases). Germline lookup yields CDR1 SGHNT and CDR2 YENEEA. CDR3 length equals 14 residues. V was trimmed by 6 bases and J by 1 base, leaving 11 bases between them. The sequenced part of the CDR3 DNA is TGTGCCAGCAGTGCGGACTATCGCACAGATACG. It specifies CASSADYRTDT. The whole CDR3 protein reads CASSADYRTDTQYF. Together with reference TRBV11-3 and TRBJ2-3, the CDR3 gives the full variable domain: EAGVVQSPRYKIIEKKQPVAFWCNPISGHNTLYWYLQNLGQGPELLIRYENEEAVDDSQLPKDRFSAERLKGVDSTLKIQPAELGDSAVYLCASSADYRTDTQYFGPGTRLTVL.

Note on this clone: The DNA ends 3 residues before the CDR3 does, and the rest of the CDR3 is filled in from the germline J gene. The genes are TRBV5-1 and TRBJ1-2; possible D gene TRBD1, 5 bases. Trimming took 0 bases from V and 4 from J, leaving 7 bases between them. This CDR3 comprises 13 residues. Germline V gives CDR1 SGHRS, CDR2 YFSETQ. The CDR3 DNA, read in part, is TGCGCCAGCAGCTTGGCAGGGATCTATGGC. It translates to CASSLAGIYG. The whole CDR3 sequence is CASSLAGIYGYTF. Supplemented by reference TRBV5-1 and TRBJ1-2, the full variable domain reads KAGVTQTPRYLIKTRGQQVTLSCSPISGHRSVSWYQQTPGQGLQFLFEYFSETQRNKGNFPGRFSGRQFSNSRSEMNVSTLELGDSALYLCASSLAGIYGYTFGSGTRLTVV.

In the case of this clone: With the read ending 3 residues before the CDR3 end, the germline J gene is used to fill in that end. This specimen includes other DNA sequences encoding the same CDR3. This sequence joins TRBV19 and TRBJ1-2; D perhaps matches TRBD1 (5 bases). Trimming cost V 5 bases and J 3 bases, with 13 bases left between them. This CDR3 has 14 amino acids. Germline assignment: CDR1 LNHDA and CDR2 SQIVND (reference sequence). The CDR3 bases that were read are TGTGCCAGTAGTGCGCGAAGGGGAGACTATGGC. Protein: CASSARRGDYG. The entire CDR3 is CASSARRGDYGYTF.

As regards this clone: The observed sequence ends 3 residues before the CDR3 terminus, with the missing tail filled in from the germline J gene. The chain recombines TRBV20-1 with TRBJ2-4; 16 nucleotides align to TRBD2. This CDR3 has 13 amino acids. From germline, CDR1 is DFQATT and CDR2 SNEGSKA (reference sequence). The sequenced part of the CDR3 DNA is TGCAGTGCCTCCGGGACTAGCGGGAGGGAT. Amino acids: CSASGTSGRD. The whole CDR3 reads CSASGTSGRDQYF.

For this clone: Coverage ceases 3 residues before the CDR3 finishes, and the germline J gene fills in the end. The chain combines TRBV11-3 with TRBJ2-3; D gene uncertain. In germline, CDR1 is SGHNT, CDR2 YENEEA. Trimming shortened V by 1 base and J by 1 base, and 3 bases separated the two germline ends. This CDR3 is 13 amino acids long. CDR3 sequence reads: CASSLAGTDTQYF. The sequenced part of the CDR3 DNA is TGTGCCAGCAGCTTAGCGGGCACAGATACG. Supplemented by reference TRBV11-3 and TRBJ2-3, the full variable domain reads EAGVVQSPRYKIIEKKQPVAFWCNPISGHNTLYWYLQNLGQGPELLIRYENEEAVDDSQLPKDRFSAERLKGVDSTLKIQPAELGDSAVYLCASSLAGTDTQYFGPGTRLTVL.

With regard to this clone: From the germline J gene comes the end of the CDR3, since the read stops 3 residues before it. The chain carries TRBV19 and TRBJ1-1, with 11 bases aligning to TRBD1. Germline CDR1 is LNHDA and CDR2 is SQIVND (reference sequence). The CDR3 sequence is 15 residues long. The CDR3 DNA, read in part, is TGTGCCAGTAGTGAGGTAGGACAGGGGGCCTACGAG. It is translated as CASSEVGQGAYE. The whole CDR3 protein is CASSEVGQGAYEAFF.

For this clone: The CDR3 goes on 3 residues after the read ends, and that part is filled in from the germline J gene. The rearrangement uses TRBV20-1 and TRBJ2-7; 9 bases are a match to TRBD1. V trimming: 6 bases; J trimming: 5 bases; junction bases outside the gene matches: 8. Germline assignment: CDR1 DFQATT and CDR2 SNEGSKA (reference sequence). This CDR3 contains 13 residues. The sequenced part of the CDR3 DNA is TGCAGTGCAAAACCGGGACAGGGCGACGAG. This sequence encodes CSAKPGQGDE. The whole CDR3 protein reads CSAKPGQGDEQYF.